This T cell receptor beta chain appears in the sequencing data of a study of post-analysis software for immune sequencing data. Study-level background: The cohort encompassed relapsing-remitting, secondary progressive and progressive-relapsing multiple sclerosis disease courses. Findings and limits, study-wide: Controls showed lower frequencies than patients for roughly five TRBV segments, and TRBV5-6, TRBV5-1 and TRBV20-1 were among these. Significantly lower normalized Chao1 diversity was seen in multiple sclerosis patients than in controls.

Germline CDR1 is SEHNR and CDR2 is FQNEAQ (reference sequence). The CDR3 loop spans 13 amino acids. Trimming stripped 5 bases from V and 3 bases from J, with 11 bases between. Presence of unique molecular identifiers characterized the TCR beta cDNA libraries. Roughly 500,000 cDNA molecules were obtained per 1 to 10 million input T cells. A single record per CDR3 protein comes from TCRdb applying MiXCR to the PCR reads. The sample lists roughly 200,000 distinct CDR3 sequences, around 29% occurring once. This clonotype was seen many times. No antigen is known for it. This receptor was obtained from a girl between 2 and 17 years old with multiple sclerosis. What was sequenced was blood. The chain joins TRBV7-9 to TRBJ2-7, with a tentative D call TRBD1 (6 bases). For the CDR3, the DNA is TGTGCCAGCAGCACTCGGGACAACTACGAGCAGTACTTC. Its protein product is CASSTRDNYEQYF.